This TCR beta chain emerged from a study of cytomegalovirus exposure and HLA in healthy donors. The PCR ran on 60 Vbeta and 13 Jbeta primers. Some clones are missing from TCRdb's copy, which holds only in-frame ones; the method was immunoSEQ multiplex PCR. The data hold approximately 130,000 clones, with about two thirds observed a single time. CDR1 and CDR2 (germline): SGHDT, YYEEEE. Trimming stripped 2 bases from V and 0 bases from J, with 8 bases between. CDR3 length equals 15 residues. What was sequenced was PBMCs. The chain recombines TRBV5-6 with TRBJ2-2; the D is unclear. The source is a woman in her sixties in good health and CMV-seropositive. The CDR3: CASSLPRSNTGELFF. The DNA for the CDR3 is TGTGCCAGCAGCTTACCCAGGTCGAACACCGGGGAGCTGTTTTTT.